Following are 11 T cell receptor beta chains from one sample sequenced in a study of T cells in Graves' hyperthyroidism and ophthalmopathy. RNA transcripts gave rise to amplified TCR beta CDR3 regions. During a first-round RT-PCR of the TCR CDR3, the HTBI primer set was used. TCRdb used MiXCR to reprocess the multiplex PCR reads, holding one entry per CDR3 protein. In the table there are nearly 600,000 distinct CDR3 sequences, around 13% of which are singletons. The material sequenced was blood. The origin of the receptors is a woman aged 30 to 39 with Graves' hyperthyroidism that later progressed to Graves' ophthalmopathy.

This clonotype was observed at least ten times. The CDR3 nucleotides read TGTGCCAGCAGTTACTCAGATTTGGACATCACCCTCCACTTT. It encodes CASSYSDLDITLHF. The V and J genes are TRBV6-6 and TRBJ1-6; D is possibly TRBD1 (5 bases). Germline lookup yields CDR1 MNHNY and CDR2 SVGAGI (reference sequence). CDR3 length: 14 amino acids. Trimming cost V 0 bases and J 14 bases, with 14 bases left between them.

This clonotype was detected ten times or more. The J gene is TRBJ2-5, the V gene TRBV28; TRBD1 matches at 11 bases. The V and J ends lost 4 bases and 5 bases, in that order; junction bases with no gene match: 9. The CDR3 runs 16 residues. Per germline, CDR1 MDHEN and CDR2 SYDVKM. DNA for the CDR3: TGTGCCAGCAGTTCACGGACAGGGGGCTCGCCGGAGACCCAGTACTTC. Translated, it gives CASSSRTGGSPETQYF.

This clonotype was found many times. This sequence joins TRBV7-2 and TRBJ2-5; possible D gene TRBD1, 5 bases. V lost 4 bases and J lost 4, with 28 bases in between. The CDR3 has 19 amino acids. In germline, CDR1 is SGHTA, CDR2 FQGNSA. CDR3: CASSSPGSRAGLWGETQYF. Here the CDR3 DNA reads TGTGCCAGCAGCTCTCCTGGGTCTCGGGCAGGGTTGTGGGGAGAGACCCAGTACTTC.

This clonotype was seen ten or more times. J is TRBJ2-5 and V is TRBV12-3 or TRBV12-4, with 7 nucleotides matching TRBD2. The CDR3 runs to 14 residues. J was trimmed by 6 bases and V by 5 bases; bases with no gene match: 9. The CDR3 loop is CASSPLGGSQTQYF. DNA for the CDR3: TGTGCCAGCAGTCCCCTTGGCGGGAGTCAGACCCAGTACTTC.

This clonotype appeared many times. This chain links TRBV6-1 with TRBJ1-2; TRBD1 aligns across 11 bases. V lost 8 bases and J lost 2; bases outside the gene matches: 4. The germline V gene has CDR1 MNHNS and CDR2 SASEGT. CDR3 length: 14 residues. CDR3 residues: CASCWTGGNYGYTF. The CDR3 DNA reads as TGTGCCAGCTGCTGGACAGGGGGCAACTATGGCTACACCTTC.

This clonotype has ten or more counts. J is TRBJ2-6 and V is TRBV19; possibly TRBD2 for D (7 bases). Trimming took 8 bases from V and 4 from J, leaving 18 bases between them. This CDR3 region has 16 residues. Germline CDR1 reads LNHDA; CDR2 reads SQIVND (reference sequence). CDR3 sequence reads: CASPKGGGEGANVLTF. The CDR3 DNA reads TGTGCCAGTCCGAAGGGCGGGGGCGAAGGGGCCAACGTCCTGACTTTC.

This clonotype has a count of ten or more. The chain couples TRBV19 to TRBJ2-7; D remains unclear. Germline lookup yields CDR1 LNHDA and CDR2 SQIVND (reference sequence). V shed 2 bases and J shed 6 bases, with 14 bases lying between them. The CDR3 is 14 residues long. CDR3 region: CASSITEVVGEQYF. Written as DNA, the CDR3 is TGTGCCAGTAGTATAACTGAGGTAGTCGGCGAGCAGTACTTC.

This chain uses TRBV7-9 with TRBJ2-3, with 10 bases matching TRBD2. CDR1 is SEHNR and CDR2 is FQNEAQ in the germline V gene (reference sequence). This CDR3 comprises 21 residues. V was pared by 6 bases and J by 0 bases, with 21 bases of the junction left unmatched. CDR3 region: CASSYTPLRAGGSASTDTQYF. The CDR3, as DNA: TGTGCCAGCAGTTACACCCCCCTCAGAGCGGGAGGGTCAGCTAGCACAGATACGCAGTATTTT. Combining the CDR3 with reference TRBV7-9 and TRBJ2-3 gives the whole variable domain DTGVSQNPRHKITKRGQNVTFRCDPISEHNRLYWYRQTLGQGPEFLTYFQNEAQLEKSRLLSDRFSAERPKGSFSTLEIQRTEQGDSAMYLCASSYTPLRAGGSASTDTQYFGPGTRLTVL.

This clonotype was counted ten times or more. V is TRBV27 and J is TRBJ1-2; D is uncertain. CDR1 MNHEY and CDR2 SMNVEV come from the germline V gene (reference sequence). CDR3 size: 13 residues. V lost 3 bases and J 1 base, leaving 6 bases between the germline ends. The CDR3 bases are TGTGCCAGCAGTTTTGGGGTTAACTATGGCTACACCTTC. It translates to CASSFGVNYGYTF.

V is TRBV20-1 and J is TRBJ1-4, with a weak D call TRBD1 (5 bases). The germline gives CDR1 DFQATT, CDR2 SNEGSKA (reference sequence). Trimming stripped 0 bases from V and 7 bases from J, with 18 bases between. CDR3 length: 16 residues. Here the CDR3 DNA reads TGCAGTGCTAGAGATAGGCTTAGGGGCGGCGGTGAAAAACTGTTTTTT. Translating gives CSARDRLRGGGEKLFF.

This chain uses TRBV19 with TRBJ2-2; tentative D call: TRBD1 (5 bases). The V gene lost 4 bases and the J gene lost 4 bases, with 13 bases spanning the gap. CDR1 is LNHDA, CDR2 SQIVND, per germline (reference sequence). The length of the CDR3 is 15 residues. The CDR3 reads CASSTGRVGTGELFF. DNA of the CDR3: TGTGCCAGTAGTACCGGCAGGGTGGGCACCGGGGAGCTGTTTTTT. The complete variable domain, with remaining parts taken from reference TRBV19 and TRBJ2-2, reads DGGITQSPKYLFRKEGQNVTLSCEQNLNHDAMYWYRQDPGQGLRLIYYSQIVNDFQKGDIAEGYSVSREKKESFPLTVTSAQKNPTAFYLCASSTGRVGTGELFFGEGSRLTVL.